This T cell receptor (beta chain) emerged from a study of response to subunit inactivated influenza vaccine. About this clonotype itself: Its antigen remains unknown.

Points from the study as a whole: The authors suggested that every seasonal influenza vaccination recruits few new T cells.

Germline CDR1 is MNHEY and CDR2 is SVGEGT. Between the trimmed V and J ends, which lost 2 bases and 0 bases, there was a span of 8 bases. The CDR3 is made up of 14 amino acids. TCRdb redid the calling of the RT-PCR reads with MiXCR, one entry per CDR3 protein. The table shows 600,000 to 700,000 distinct CDR3 sequences, with about 15% occurring only once. The sequence derives from a man aged 50 to 59 who received an inactivated influenza vaccine. The sample in question was PBMCs from blood, obtained 14 to 15 days before vaccination. The chain recombines TRBV6-2 or TRBV6-3 with TRBJ2-7, with D tentatively TRBD1 (6 bases). CDR3 DNA sequence: TGTGCCAGCAGTTACGACAGGCCCTCCTACGAGCAGTACTTC. Translating gives CASSYDRPSYEQYF.